The rows below give T cell receptor beta chains drawn from one sample of a study of T cell responses to AZD1222 COVID-19 vaccine. The data were produced by immunoSEQ multiplex PCR, yet TCRdb's version contains in-frame clones alone and is incomplete. The sample shows about 100,000 clones, about nine tenths of them seen only once. This sample comprised peripheral blood, obtained on day 0 of AZD1222 vaccination. The receptors originated from an adult in good health. Each CDR3 is given with its conserved first and last residue. Fields, in order: D gene, V gene, clone size, J gene, CDR3 DNA, CDR3 protein. D genes are given only for firm matches. For some rows the clone size is stated as once, few or many, or as a class when expanded; others skip it.

d_gene: TRBD1
v_gene: TRBV27
abundance: once
j_gene: TRBJ1-5
CDR3nt: TGTGCCAGCAGTTCGAGACAGGGAGATCAGCCCCAGCATTTT
CDR3aa: CASSSRQGDQPQHF

d_gene: .
v_gene: TRBV7-9
abundance: .
j_gene: TRBJ1-4
CDR3nt: TGTGCCAGCAGCTTAGGGAACTCCGGATATGCAACTAATGAAAAACTGTTTTTT
CDR3aa: CASSLGNSGYATNEKLFF

d_gene: .
v_gene: TRBV12-5
abundance: .
j_gene: TRBJ2-1
CDR3nt: TGTGCTAGTGGTTTGGCGGAAAGCTCCTACAATGAGCAGTTCTTC
CDR3aa: CASGLAESSYNEQFF

d_gene: .
v_gene: TRBV25-1
abundance: .
j_gene: TRBJ1-4
CDR3nt: TGTGCCAGCAGTGAATCGGGTCGGATTAATGAAAAACTGTTTTTT
CDR3aa: CASSESGRINEKLFF

d_gene: TRBD2
v_gene: TRBV28
abundance: .
j_gene: TRBJ2-1
CDR3nt: TGTGCCAGCATAACTAGCGGGAGTATCTCGTACAATGAGCAGTTCTTC
CDR3aa: CASITSGSISYNEQFF

d_gene: .
v_gene: TRBV5-1
abundance: .
j_gene: TRBJ1-1
CDR3nt: TGCGCCAGCAGCTTGACAGGACCGAACACTGAAGCTTTCTTT
CDR3aa: CASSLTGPNTEAFF

d_gene: .
v_gene: TRBV4-2
abundance: .
j_gene: TRBJ1-5
CDR3nt: TGTGCCAGCAGCCAAGATCTATTCGAGGGTGGGCTGGGTCAGCCCCAGCATTTT
CDR3aa: CASSQDLFEGGLGQPQHF

d_gene: TRBD1
v_gene: TRBV10-3
abundance: .
j_gene: TRBJ2-7
CDR3nt: TGTGCCATCAGCGACCCGGGACAGGTCGTCGACGAGCAGTACTTC
CDR3aa: CAISDPGQVVDEQYF

d_gene: .
v_gene: TRBV5-5
abundance: .
j_gene: TRBJ2-1
CDR3nt: TGTGCCAGCAGCGGATACGATGAGCAGTTCTTC
CDR3aa: CASSGYDEQFF

d_gene: .
v_gene: TRBV20-1
abundance: .
j_gene: TRBJ2-2
CDR3nt: TGCAGTGCTAGTTTTATGGGGCTCGTCACCGGGGAGCTGTTTTTT
CDR3aa: CSASFMGLVTGELFF

d_gene: .
v_gene: TRBV18
abundance: .
j_gene: TRBJ2-1
CDR3nt: TGTGCCAGCTCACGACAATTAGATGAGCAGTTCTTC
CDR3aa: CASSRQLDEQFF

d_gene: TRBD2
v_gene: TRBV29-1
abundance: .
j_gene: TRBJ2-3
CDR3nt: TGCAGCCTCAAAACCGGGACTAGCGGGATAAGAGGCACAGATACGCAGTATTTT
CDR3aa: CSLKTGTSGIRGTDTQYF

d_gene: TRBD2
v_gene: TRBV6-4
abundance: .
j_gene: TRBJ2-7
CDR3nt: TGTGCCAGCAGTGACTCCCGGACTAGCGGGAGGTCCCTCTCCTACGAGCAGTACTTC
CDR3aa: CASSDSRTSGRSLSYEQYF

d_gene: .
v_gene: TRBV27
abundance: .
j_gene: TRBJ1-5
CDR3nt: TGTGCCAGCAGTTCAGACGGATATAGCAATCAGCCCCAGCATTTT
CDR3aa: CASSSDGYSNQPQHF

d_gene: TRBD1
v_gene: TRBV25-1
abundance: .
j_gene: TRBJ1-1
CDR3nt: TGTGCCAGCAGTCCCCGGGGACAGGGATTCACTGGAGCTTTCTTT
CDR3aa: CASSPRGQGFTGAFF

d_gene: .
v_gene: TRBV12-5
abundance: .
j_gene: TRBJ2-1
CDR3nt: TGTGCTAGTGGTTCCAGAGGGGAGCAGTTCTTC
CDR3aa: CASGSRGEQFF

d_gene: .
v_gene: TRBV9
abundance: .
j_gene: TRBJ1-1
CDR3nt: TGTGCCAGCAGCGTAGGAGGGGTCGGGAACACTGAAGCTTTCTTT
CDR3aa: CASSVGGVGNTEAFF

d_gene: .
v_gene: TRBV10-1
abundance: .
j_gene: TRBJ2-7
CDR3nt: TGCGCCAGCAGTGAGTCGTTTGGGTTGAGGTACTTC
CDR3aa: CASSESFGLRYF

d_gene: TRBD1
v_gene: TRBV5-8
abundance: .
j_gene: TRBJ2-7
CDR3nt: TGTGCCAGCAGCTTGGGGACCGGGACAGGGGGTTCCTACGAGCAGTACTTC
CDR3aa: CASSLGTGTGGSYEQYF

d_gene: TRBD1
v_gene: TRBV7-9
abundance: .
j_gene: TRBJ1-6
CDR3nt: TGTGCCAGCAGCTCCTATATCCGACAGGGGAATTCACCCCTCCACTTT
CDR3aa: CASSSYIRQGNSPLHF

d_gene: .
v_gene: TRBV7-9
abundance: .
j_gene: TRBJ1-4
CDR3nt: TGTGCCAGCAGCTTAATGGGAGGCAATGAAAAACTGTTTTTT
CDR3aa: CASSLMGGNEKLFF

d_gene: TRBD1
v_gene: TRBV6-6
abundance: .
j_gene: TRBJ1-2
CDR3nt: TGTGCCAGCATATCACAGGGGGGCTATGGCTACACCTTC
CDR3aa: CASISQGGYGYTF

d_gene: .
v_gene: TRBV21-1
abundance: .
j_gene: TRBJ1-2
CDR3nt: TGTGCCAGCAGCAAAGAAGGGGGCTCAACTAACTATGGCTACACCTTC
CDR3aa: CASSKEGGSTNYGYTF

d_gene: .
v_gene: TRBV2
abundance: .
j_gene: TRBJ2-7
CDR3nt: TGTGCCAGGAGTACAGGGAGCCTTTCCTACGAGCAGTACTTC
CDR3aa: CARSTGSLSYEQYF

d_gene: .
v_gene: TRBV27
abundance: once
j_gene: TRBJ1-4
CDR3nt: TGTGCCAGCAGCCGACGGGATAGTAATGAAAAACTGTTTTTT
CDR3aa: CASSRRDSNEKLFF

d_gene: .
v_gene: TRBV5-4
abundance: .
j_gene: TRBJ2-3
CDR3nt: TGTGCCAGCAGCTCCGGACAGACTCCTAGCACAGATACGCAGTATTTT
CDR3aa: CASSSGQTPSTDTQYF

d_gene: .
v_gene: TRBV28
abundance: .
j_gene: TRBJ1-2
CDR3nt: TGTGCCAGCAGTTTTTGGCCCGGAAACTATGGCTACACCTTC
CDR3aa: CASSFWPGNYGYTF

d_gene: TRBD2
v_gene: TRBV20-1
abundance: .
j_gene: TRBJ2-3
CDR3nt: TGCAGTGCGAGTAAGACTAGCGGAAGCACAGATACGCAGTATTTT
CDR3aa: CSASKTSGSTDTQYF

d_gene: TRBD1
v_gene: TRBV3-1/TRBV3-2
abundance: .
j_gene: TRBJ1-6
CDR3nt: TGTGCCAGCAGCCAGACAGGGAGTCCCCTCCACTTT
CDR3aa: CASSQTGSPLHF

d_gene: .
v_gene: TRBV24-1
abundance: .
j_gene: TRBJ2-1
CDR3nt: TGTGCCACCAGTGGGGGGACAATTCACTATAACAATGAGCAGTTCTTC
CDR3aa: CATSGGTIHYNNEQFF

d_gene: TRBD2
v_gene: TRBV10-3
abundance: .
j_gene: TRBJ2-5
CDR3nt: TGTGCCATCTCGGCTAGCGGCCAAGAGACCCAGTACTTC
CDR3aa: CAISASGQETQYF

d_gene: .
v_gene: TRBV30
abundance: .
j_gene: TRBJ2-7
CDR3nt: TGTGCCTGGAGCTTATTCCGGAACGAGCAGTACTTC
CDR3aa: CAWSLFRNEQYF

d_gene: TRBD1
v_gene: TRBV5-3
abundance: .
j_gene: TRBJ2-5
CDR3nt: TGTGCCAGAAGCCTCCCGCTGCAGGGGGCGAGGGAGACCCAGTACTTC
CDR3aa: CARSLPLQGARETQYF

d_gene: .
v_gene: TRBV20-1
abundance: few
j_gene: TRBJ2-5
CDR3nt: TGCAGTGCTAGTTTACAGCAAGAGACCCAGTACTTC
CDR3aa: CSASLQQETQYF

d_gene: TRBD1
v_gene: TRBV4-1
abundance: once
j_gene: TRBJ2-2
CDR3nt: TGCGCCAGCAGCCACCAGGGACAGGGTGACACCGGGGAGCTGTTTTTT
CDR3aa: CASSHQGQGDTGELFF

d_gene: .
v_gene: TRBV28
abundance: .
j_gene: TRBJ2-7
CDR3nt: TGTGCCAGCAGCCACCCCCTAGCGACCCGCCCCTACGAGCAGTACTTC
CDR3aa: CASSHPLATRPYEQYF

d_gene: .
v_gene: TRBV13
abundance: .
j_gene: TRBJ1-4
CDR3nt: TGTGCCAGCAGCCTACAGGGCGGTGAAAAACTGTTTTTT
CDR3aa: CASSLQGGEKLFF

d_gene: .
v_gene: TRBV9
abundance: once
j_gene: TRBJ1-1
CDR3nt: TGTGCCAGCAGCCCCGGGGGCGCCAACACTGAAGCTTTCTTT
CDR3aa: CASSPGGANTEAFF

d_gene: .
v_gene: TRBV28
abundance: .
j_gene: TRBJ2-7
CDR3nt: TGTGCCAGCAGTTCTCCGACAGGTACCTACGAGCAGTACTTC
CDR3aa: CASSSPTGTYEQYF